This T cell receptor (beta chain) is from a study of T cell responses to AZD1222 COVID-19 vaccine. Whole-study results and caveats: Spike was spanned by vaccine-associated CD4 TCRs, with dominance at 160-218 and 743-854. Possibly, clonal diversity was underestimated; donors were largely white British and included more females.

The V end lost 5 bases, the J end lost 5 bases, and 10 bases lay between the germline ends. The CDR3 is 13 residues long. Germline values: CDR1 MNHEY, CDR2 SVGAGI. Measured with immunoSEQ multiplex PCR; TCRdb has only the in-frame clones, and not every one. The data contain fewer than 80,000 clones, about 91% of them singletons. This clone has only one observation. The antigen is undetermined. The V call is TRBV6-5, the J call TRBJ1-5; a weak D match, TRBD1 (5 bases). Sequences were derived from peripheral blood, sampled 28 days after the second dose of the MenACWY control vaccine. The TCR originated in an adult who received the MenACWY meningococcal vaccine as a control. This chain's CDR3 is CASSRQGDQPQHF. The CDR3 region has the DNA TGTGCCAGCAGTAGGCAGGGCGATCAGCCCCAGCATTTT.